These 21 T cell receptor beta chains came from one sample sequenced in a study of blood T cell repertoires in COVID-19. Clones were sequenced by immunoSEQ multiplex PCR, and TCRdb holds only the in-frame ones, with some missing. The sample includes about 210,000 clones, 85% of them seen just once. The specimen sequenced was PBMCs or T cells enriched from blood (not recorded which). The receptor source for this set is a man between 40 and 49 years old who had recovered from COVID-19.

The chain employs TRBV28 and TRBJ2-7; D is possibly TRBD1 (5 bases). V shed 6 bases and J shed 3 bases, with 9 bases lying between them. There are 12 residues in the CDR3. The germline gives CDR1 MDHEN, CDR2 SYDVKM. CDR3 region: CASRKQVYEQYF. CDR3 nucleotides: TGTGCCAGCAGAAAACAGGTCTACGAGCAGTACTTC.

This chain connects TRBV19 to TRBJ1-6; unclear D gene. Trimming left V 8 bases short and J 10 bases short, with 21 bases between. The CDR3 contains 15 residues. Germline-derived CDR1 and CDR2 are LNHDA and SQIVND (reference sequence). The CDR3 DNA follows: TGTGCCAGTTCCTCGGGAGGAACGGTTGGCTCACCCCTCCACTTT. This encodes CASSSGGTVGSPLHF.

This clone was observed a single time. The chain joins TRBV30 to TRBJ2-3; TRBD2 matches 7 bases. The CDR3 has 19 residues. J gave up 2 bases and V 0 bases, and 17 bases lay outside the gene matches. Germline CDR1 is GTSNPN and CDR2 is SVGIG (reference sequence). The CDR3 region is CAWSVLNGRTSYNTDTQYF. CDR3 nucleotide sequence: TGTGCCTGGAGTGTACTTAACGGGAGGACCTCGTACAACACAGATACGCAGTATTTT. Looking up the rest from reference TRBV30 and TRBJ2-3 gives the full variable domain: SQTIHQWPATLVQPVGSPLSLECTVEGTSNPNLYWYRQAAGRGLQLLFYSVGIGQISSEVPQNLSASRPQDRQFILSSKKLLLSDSGFYLCAWSVLNGRTSYNTDTQYFGPGTRLTVL.

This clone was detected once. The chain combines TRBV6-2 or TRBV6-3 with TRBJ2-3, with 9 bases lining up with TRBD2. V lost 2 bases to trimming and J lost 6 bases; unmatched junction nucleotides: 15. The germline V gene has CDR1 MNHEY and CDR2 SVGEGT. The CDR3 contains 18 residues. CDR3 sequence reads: CASSYRFRLREGPDTQYF. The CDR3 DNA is TGTGCCAGCAGTTACAGATTTCGCTTGCGGGAGGGCCCCGATACGCAGTATTTT.

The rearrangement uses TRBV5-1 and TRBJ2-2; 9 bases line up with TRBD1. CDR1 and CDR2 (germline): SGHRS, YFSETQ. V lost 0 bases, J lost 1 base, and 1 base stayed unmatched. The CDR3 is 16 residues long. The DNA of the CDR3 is TGCGCCAGCAGCTTGGGGGGACAGGGGAACACCGGGGAGCTGTTTTTT. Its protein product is CASSLGGQGNTGELFF. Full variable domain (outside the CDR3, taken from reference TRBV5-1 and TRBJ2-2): KAGVTQTPRYLIKTRGQQVTLSCSPISGHRSVSWYQQTPGQGLQFLFEYFSETQRNKGNFPGRFSGRQFSNSRSEMNVSTLELGDSALYLCASSLGGQGNTGELFFGEGSRLTVL.

As DNA, the CDR3 is TGTGCCTGGAGTCTACAGGGGGCTCATCAGCCCCAGCATTTT. Its translation is CAWSLQGAHQPQHF. The V call is TRBV30, the J call TRBJ1-5; 9 bases match TRBD1. The ends lost 2 bases at V and 5 bases at J; junction bases unmatched: 4. CDR1 GTSNPN and CDR2 SVGIG come from the germline V gene (reference sequence). The CDR3 covers 14 residues.

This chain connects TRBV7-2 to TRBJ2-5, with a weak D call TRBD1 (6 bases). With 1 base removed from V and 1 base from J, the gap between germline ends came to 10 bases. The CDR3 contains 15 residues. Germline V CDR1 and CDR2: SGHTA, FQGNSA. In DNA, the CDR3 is TGTGCCAGCAGCTTAGGAGGGGACACCCAAGAGACCCAGTACTTC. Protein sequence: CASSLGGDTQETQYF. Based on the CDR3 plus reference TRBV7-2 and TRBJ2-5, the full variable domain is GAGVSQSPSNKVTEKGKDVELRCDPISGHTALYWYRQSLGQGLEFLIYFQGNSAPDKSGLPSDRFSAERTGGSVSTLTIQRTQQEDSAVYLCASSLGGDTQETQYFGPGTRLLVL.

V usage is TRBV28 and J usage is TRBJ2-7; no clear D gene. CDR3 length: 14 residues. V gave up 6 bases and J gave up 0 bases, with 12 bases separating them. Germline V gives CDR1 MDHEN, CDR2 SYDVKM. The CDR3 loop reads CASSENGLSYEQYF. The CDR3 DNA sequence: TGTGCCAGCAGCGAAAATGGGCTCTCCTACGAGCAGTACTTC.

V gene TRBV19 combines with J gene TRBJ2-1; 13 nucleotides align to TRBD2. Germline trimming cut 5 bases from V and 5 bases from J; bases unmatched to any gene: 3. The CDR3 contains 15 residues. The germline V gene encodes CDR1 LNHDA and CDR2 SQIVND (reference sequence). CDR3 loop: CASSPLAGGHNEQFF. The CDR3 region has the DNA TGTGCCAGTAGTCCACTAGCGGGAGGGCACAATGAGCAGTTCTTC.

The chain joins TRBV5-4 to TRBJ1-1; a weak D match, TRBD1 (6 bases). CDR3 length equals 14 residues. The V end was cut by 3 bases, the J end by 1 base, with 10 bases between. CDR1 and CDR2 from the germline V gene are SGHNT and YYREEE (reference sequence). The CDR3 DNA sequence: TGTGCCAGCAGCTCCGGACAGAAGAACACTGAAGCTTTCTTT. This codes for CASSSGQKNTEAFF.

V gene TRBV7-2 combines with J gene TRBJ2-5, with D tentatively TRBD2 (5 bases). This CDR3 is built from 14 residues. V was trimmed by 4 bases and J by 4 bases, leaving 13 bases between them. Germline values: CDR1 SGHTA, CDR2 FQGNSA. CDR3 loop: CASSYTSGGETQYF. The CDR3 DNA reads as TGTGCCAGCAGCTATACCTCAGGAGGAGAGACCCAGTACTTC. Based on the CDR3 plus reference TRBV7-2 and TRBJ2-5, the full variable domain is GAGVSQSPSNKVTEKGKDVELRCDPISGHTALYWYRQSLGQGLEFLIYFQGNSAPDKSGLPSDRFSAERTGGSVSTLTIQRTQQEDSAVYLCASSYTSGGETQYFGPGTRLLVL.

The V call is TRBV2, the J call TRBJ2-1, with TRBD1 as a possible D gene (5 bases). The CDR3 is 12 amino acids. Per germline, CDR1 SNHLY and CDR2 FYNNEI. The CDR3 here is CATDSSYNEQFF. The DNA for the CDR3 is TGTGCTACAGACAGCTCCTACAATGAGCAGTTCTTC.

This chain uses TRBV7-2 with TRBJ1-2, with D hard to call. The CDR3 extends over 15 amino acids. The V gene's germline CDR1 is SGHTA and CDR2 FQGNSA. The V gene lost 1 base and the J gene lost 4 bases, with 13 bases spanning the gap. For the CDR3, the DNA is TGTGCCAGCAGCTTAGTAGACGGAGCCTTCTATGGCTACACCTTC. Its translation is CASSLVDGAFYGYTF. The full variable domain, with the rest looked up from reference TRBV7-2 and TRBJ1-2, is GAGVSQSPSNKVTEKGKDVELRCDPISGHTALYWYRQSLGQGLEFLIYFQGNSAPDKSGLPSDRFSAERTGGSVSTLTIQRTQQEDSAVYLCASSLVDGAFYGYTFGSGTRLTVV.

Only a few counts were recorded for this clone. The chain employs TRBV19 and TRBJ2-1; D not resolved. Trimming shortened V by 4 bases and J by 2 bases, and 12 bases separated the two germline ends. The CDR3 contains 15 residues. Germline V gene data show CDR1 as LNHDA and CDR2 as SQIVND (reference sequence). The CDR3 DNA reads TGTGCCAGTAGTACTCCCTTGAGCACCTACAATGAGCAGTTCTTC. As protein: CASSTPLSTYNEQFF. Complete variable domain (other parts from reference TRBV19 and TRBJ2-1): DGGITQSPKYLFRKEGQNVTLSCEQNLNHDAMYWYRQDPGQGLRLIYYSQIVNDFQKGDIAEGYSVSREKKESFPLTVTSAQKNPTAFYLCASSTPLSTYNEQFFGPGTRLTVL.

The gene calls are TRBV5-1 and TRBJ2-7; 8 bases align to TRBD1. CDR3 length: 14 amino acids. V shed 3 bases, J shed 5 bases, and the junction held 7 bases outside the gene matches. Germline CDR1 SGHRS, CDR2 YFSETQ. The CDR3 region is CASSSPGGANEQYF. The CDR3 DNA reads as TGCGCCAGCAGCTCACCAGGGGGCGCAAACGAGCAGTACTTC.

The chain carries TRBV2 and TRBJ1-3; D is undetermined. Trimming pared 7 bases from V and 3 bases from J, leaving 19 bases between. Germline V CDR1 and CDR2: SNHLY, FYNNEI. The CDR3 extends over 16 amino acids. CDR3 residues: CASISRITILGNTIYF. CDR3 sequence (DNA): TGTGCCAGCATATCCAGGATAACAATCCTTGGAAACACCATATATTTT.

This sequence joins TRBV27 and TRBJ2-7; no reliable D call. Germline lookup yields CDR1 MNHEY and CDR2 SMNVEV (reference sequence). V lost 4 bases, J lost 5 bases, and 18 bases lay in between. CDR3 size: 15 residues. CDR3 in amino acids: CASSSVLAPLNEQYF. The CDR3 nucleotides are TGTGCCAGCAGTTCCGTGTTAGCTCCCCTCAACGAGCAGTACTTC.

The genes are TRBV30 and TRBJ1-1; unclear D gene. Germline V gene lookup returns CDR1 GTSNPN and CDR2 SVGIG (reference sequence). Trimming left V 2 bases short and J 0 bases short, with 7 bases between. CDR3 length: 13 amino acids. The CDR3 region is CAWSTPMNTEAFF. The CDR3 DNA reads TGTGCCTGGAGTACCCCTATGAACACTGAAGCTTTCTTT.

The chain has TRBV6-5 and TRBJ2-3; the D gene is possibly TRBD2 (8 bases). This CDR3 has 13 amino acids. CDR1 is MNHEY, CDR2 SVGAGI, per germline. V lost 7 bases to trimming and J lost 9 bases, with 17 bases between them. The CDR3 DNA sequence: TGTGCCAGCACACAGGGGACGGGAGGGACGCAGTATTTT. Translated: CASTQGTGGTQYF.

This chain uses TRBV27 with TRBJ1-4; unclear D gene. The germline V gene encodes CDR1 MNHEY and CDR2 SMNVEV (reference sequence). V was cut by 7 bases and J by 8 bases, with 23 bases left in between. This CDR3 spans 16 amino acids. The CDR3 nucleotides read TGTGCCAGCACCCGGGCCAGTCCTGCCTCGGGGGAAAAACTGTTTTTT. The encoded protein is CASTRASPASGEKLFF.

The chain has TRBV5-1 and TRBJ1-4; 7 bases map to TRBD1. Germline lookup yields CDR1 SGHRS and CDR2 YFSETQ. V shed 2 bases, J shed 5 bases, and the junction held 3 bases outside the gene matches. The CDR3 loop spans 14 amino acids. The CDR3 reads CASSLQGLNEKLFF. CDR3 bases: TGCGCCAGCAGCTTACAGGGGCTGAATGAAAAACTGTTTTTT.